This section outlines one TCR beta chain sequence together with its context. Its specificity is not known. The CDR3 is 12 residues long. Per germline, CDR1 MNHEY and CDR2 SVGAGI. V shed 5 bases and J 8 bases; nucleotides not matched to a gene: 3. Some clones are missing from TCRdb's copy, which holds only in-frame ones; the method was immunoSEQ multiplex PCR. Of more than 85,000 clones in the sample, about 92% were seen once. The sample originates from a study of OX40 agonist ivuxolimab in advanced cancers. Study summary: Hepatocellular carcinoma, melanoma, renal cell or head and neck cancer was diagnosed in the dose-escalation patients.

Study-wide findings and caveats: Certain nonresponders additionally had low normalized T-cell clonal expansion. Compared with CD4+, CD8+ T cells on average had more expanded clones.

This sequence joins TRBV6-5 and TRBJ1-1; 9 bases map to TRBD1. The specimen comprised CD4+ or CD8+ T cells sorted from blood, sampled in a trial of the OX40 agonist ivuxolimab. This TCR came from an adult with an advanced solid tumor such as melanoma, head and neck, liver or kidney cancer. CDR3 loop: CASSLGQGEAFF. CDR3 coding DNA: TGTGCCAGCAGTCTGGGACAGGGCGAAGCTTTCTTT.